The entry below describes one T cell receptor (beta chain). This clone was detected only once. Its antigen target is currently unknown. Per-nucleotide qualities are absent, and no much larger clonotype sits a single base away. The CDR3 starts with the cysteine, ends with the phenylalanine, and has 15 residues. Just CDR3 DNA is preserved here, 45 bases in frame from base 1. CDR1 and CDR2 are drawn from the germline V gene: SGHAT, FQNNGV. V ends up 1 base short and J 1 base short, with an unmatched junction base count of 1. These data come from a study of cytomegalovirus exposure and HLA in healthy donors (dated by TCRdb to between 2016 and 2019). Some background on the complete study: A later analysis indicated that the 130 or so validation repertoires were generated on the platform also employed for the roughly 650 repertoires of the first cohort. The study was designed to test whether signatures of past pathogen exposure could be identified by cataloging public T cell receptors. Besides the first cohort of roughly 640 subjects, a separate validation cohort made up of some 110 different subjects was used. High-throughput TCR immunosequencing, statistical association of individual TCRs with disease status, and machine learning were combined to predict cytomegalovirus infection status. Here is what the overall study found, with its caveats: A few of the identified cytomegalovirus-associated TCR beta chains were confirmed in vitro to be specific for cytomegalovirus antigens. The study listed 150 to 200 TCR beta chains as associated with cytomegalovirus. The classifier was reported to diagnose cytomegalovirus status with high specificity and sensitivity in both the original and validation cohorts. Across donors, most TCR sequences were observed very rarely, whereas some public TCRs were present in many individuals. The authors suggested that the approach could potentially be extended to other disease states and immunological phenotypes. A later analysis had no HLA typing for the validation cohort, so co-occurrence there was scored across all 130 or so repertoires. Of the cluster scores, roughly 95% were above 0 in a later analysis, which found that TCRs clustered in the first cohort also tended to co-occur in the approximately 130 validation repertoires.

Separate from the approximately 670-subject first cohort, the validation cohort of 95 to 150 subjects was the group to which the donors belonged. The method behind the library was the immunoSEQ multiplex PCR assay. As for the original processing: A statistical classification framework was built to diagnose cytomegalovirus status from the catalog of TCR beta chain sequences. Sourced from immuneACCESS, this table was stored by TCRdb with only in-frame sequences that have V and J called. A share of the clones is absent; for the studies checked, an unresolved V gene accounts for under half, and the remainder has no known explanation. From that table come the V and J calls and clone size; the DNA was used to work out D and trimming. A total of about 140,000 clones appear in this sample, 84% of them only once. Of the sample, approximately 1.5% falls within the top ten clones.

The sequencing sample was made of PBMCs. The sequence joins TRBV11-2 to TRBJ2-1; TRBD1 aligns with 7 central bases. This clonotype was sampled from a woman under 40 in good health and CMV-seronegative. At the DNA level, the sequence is TGTGCCAGCAGCTTAGTGACAGGGTCCTACAATGAGCAGTTCTTC. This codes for CASSLVTGSYNEQFF.